Here is one T cell receptor (beta chain) with its context. Its antigen is unidentified. This was the immunoSEQ v3.0 assay at survey level. Sequencing used immunoSEQ multiplex PCR; TCRdb keeps in-frame clones, though not all of them. The sample gives about 18,000 clones, about nine tenths of which show up once; about 9.6% is in the top ten. This sample was included in a study of long-term antiretroviral therapy in people with HIV. The study, taken as a whole, reports: Clones with expansion before ART led the repertoire at all time points.

At least two post-ART and at least one pre-ART PBMC sample were available for each donor. The CDR3 spans 14 residues. The V and J ends lost 3 bases and 0 bases respectively, with 6 bases between them. Germline loops: CDR1 MNHEY, CDR2 SMNVEV (reference sequence). The clonotype was recovered from a man over 45 with HIV. The V call is TRBV27, the J call TRBJ2-1; a possible D gene is TRBD2 (6 bases). This specimen was unsorted PBMCs, taken 3 years after starting antiretroviral therapy. The CDR3 reads CASSFGGSYNEQFF. The CDR3 coding sequence is TGTGCCAGCAGTTTCGGGGGCTCCTACAATGAGCAGTTCTTC.